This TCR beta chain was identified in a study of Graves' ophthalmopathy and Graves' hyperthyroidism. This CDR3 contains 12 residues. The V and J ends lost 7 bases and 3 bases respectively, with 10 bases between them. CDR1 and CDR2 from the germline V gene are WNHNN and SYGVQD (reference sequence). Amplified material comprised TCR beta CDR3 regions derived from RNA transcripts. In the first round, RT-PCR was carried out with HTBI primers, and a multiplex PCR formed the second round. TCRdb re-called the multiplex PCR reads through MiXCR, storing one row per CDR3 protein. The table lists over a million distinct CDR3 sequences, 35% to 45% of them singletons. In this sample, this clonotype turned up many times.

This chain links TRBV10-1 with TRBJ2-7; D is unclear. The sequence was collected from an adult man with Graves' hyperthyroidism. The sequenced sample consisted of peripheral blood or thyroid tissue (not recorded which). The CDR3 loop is CASKSNFYEQYF. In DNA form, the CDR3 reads TGCGCCAGCAAGAGTAATTTCTACGAGCAGTACTTC.